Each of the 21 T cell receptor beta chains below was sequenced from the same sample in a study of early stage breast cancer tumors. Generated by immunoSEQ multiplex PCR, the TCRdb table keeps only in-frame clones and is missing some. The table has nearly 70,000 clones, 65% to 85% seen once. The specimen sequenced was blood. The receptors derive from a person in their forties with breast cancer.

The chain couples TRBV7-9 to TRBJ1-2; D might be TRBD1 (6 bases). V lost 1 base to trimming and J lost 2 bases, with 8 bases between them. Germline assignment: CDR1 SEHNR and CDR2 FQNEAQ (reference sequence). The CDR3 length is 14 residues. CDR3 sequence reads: CASSLGGQNYGYTF. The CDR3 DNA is TGTGCCAGCAGCTTAGGAGGACAGAACTATGGCTACACCTTC.

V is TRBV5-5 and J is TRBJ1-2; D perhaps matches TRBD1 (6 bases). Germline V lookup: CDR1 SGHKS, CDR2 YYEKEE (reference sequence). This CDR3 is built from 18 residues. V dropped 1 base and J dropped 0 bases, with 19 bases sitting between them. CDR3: CASSLQSQGLLTNYGYTF. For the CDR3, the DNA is TGTGCCAGCAGCTTGCAATCACAGGGCCTACTAACTAACTATGGCTACACCTTC.

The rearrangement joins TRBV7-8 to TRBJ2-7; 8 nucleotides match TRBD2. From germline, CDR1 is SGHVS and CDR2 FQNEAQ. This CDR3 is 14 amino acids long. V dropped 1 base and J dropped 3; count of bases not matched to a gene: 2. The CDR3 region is CASSLGTSYYEQYF. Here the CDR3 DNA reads TGTGCCAGCAGCTTAGGGACTAGCTACTACGAGCAGTACTTC.

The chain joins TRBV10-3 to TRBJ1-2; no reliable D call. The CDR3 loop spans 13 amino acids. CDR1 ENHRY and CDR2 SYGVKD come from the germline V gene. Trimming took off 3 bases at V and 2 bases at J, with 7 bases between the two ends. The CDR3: CAISDIPNYGYTF. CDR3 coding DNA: TGTGCCATCAGTGATATCCCAAACTATGGCTACACCTTC.

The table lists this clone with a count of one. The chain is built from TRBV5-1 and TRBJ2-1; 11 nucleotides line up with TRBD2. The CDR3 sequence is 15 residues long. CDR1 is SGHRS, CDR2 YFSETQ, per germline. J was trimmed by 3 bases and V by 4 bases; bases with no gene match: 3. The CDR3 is CASSVTSGNYNEQFF. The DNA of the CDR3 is TGCGCCAGCAGCGTGACTAGCGGGAACTACAATGAGCAGTTCTTC.

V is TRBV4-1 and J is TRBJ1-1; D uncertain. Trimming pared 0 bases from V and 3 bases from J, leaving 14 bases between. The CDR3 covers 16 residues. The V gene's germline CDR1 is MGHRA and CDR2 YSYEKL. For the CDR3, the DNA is TGCGCCAGCAGCCAAGAGGTGGGGAATGGTTACACTGAAGCTTTCTTT. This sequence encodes CASSQEVGNGYTEAFF.

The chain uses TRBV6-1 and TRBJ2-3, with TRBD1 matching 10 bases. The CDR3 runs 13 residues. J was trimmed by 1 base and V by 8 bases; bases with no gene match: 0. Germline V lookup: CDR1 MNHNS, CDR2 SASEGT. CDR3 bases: TGTGCCAGCGGGACAGGGGGCACAGATACGCAGTATTTT. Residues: CASGTGGTDTQYF.

CDR3 DNA: TGTGCCAGCAGCTTAGGAAGGGGTAGCAATCAGCCCCAGCATTTT. Its protein product is CASSLGRGSNQPQHF. The chain has TRBV7-9 and TRBJ1-5; weak D call: TRBD1 (5 bases). From germline, CDR1 is SEHNR and CDR2 FQNEAQ (reference sequence). There are 15 residues in the CDR3. Trimming took off 1 base at V and 0 bases at J, with 7 bases between the two ends. Based on the CDR3 plus reference TRBV7-9 and TRBJ1-5, the full variable domain is DTGVSQNPRHKITKRGQNVTFRCDPISEHNRLYWYRQTLGQGPEFLTYFQNEAQLEKSRLLSDRFSAERPKGSFSTLEIQRTEQGDSAMYLCASSLGRGSNQPQHFGDGTRLSIL.

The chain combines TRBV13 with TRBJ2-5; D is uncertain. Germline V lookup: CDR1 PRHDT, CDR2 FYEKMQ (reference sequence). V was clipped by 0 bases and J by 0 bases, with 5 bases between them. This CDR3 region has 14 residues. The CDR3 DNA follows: TGTGCCAGCAGCTTAGGGGAGTACCAAGAGACCCAGTACTTC. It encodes CASSLGEYQETQYF.

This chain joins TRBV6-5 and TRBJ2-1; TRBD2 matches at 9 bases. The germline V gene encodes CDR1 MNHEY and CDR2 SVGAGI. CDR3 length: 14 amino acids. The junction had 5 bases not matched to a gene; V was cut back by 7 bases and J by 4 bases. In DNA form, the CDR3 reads TGTGCCAGCAAATCCAGCGGGAGGTACAATGAGCAGTTCTTC. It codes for CASKSSGRYNEQFF.

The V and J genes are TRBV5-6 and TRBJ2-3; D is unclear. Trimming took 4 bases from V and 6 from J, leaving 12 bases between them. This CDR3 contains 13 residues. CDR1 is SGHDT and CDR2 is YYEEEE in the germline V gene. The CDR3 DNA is TGTGCCAGCAGCCTGTTGATGGTGGATACGCAGTATTTT. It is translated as CASSLLMVDTQYF.

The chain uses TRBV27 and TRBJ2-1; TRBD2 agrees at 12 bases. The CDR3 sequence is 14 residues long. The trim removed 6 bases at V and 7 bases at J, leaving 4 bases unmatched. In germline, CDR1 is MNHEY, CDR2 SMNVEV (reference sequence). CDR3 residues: CASRGLAGRNEQFF. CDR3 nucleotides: TGTGCCAGCAGAGGACTAGCGGGAAGAAATGAGCAGTTCTTC.

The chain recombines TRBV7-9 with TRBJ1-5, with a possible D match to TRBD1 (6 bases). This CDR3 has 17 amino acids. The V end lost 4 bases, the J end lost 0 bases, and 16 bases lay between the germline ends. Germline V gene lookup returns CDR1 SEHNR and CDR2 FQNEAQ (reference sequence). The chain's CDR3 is CASSSNGTPNSNQPQHF. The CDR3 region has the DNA TGTGCCAGCAGCTCAAATGGGACACCTAATAGCAATCAGCCCCAGCATTTT.

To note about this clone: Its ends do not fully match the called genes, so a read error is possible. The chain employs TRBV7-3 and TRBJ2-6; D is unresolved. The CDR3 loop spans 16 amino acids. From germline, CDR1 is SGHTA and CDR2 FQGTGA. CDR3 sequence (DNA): TGTGCCAGCAGCCTAACCCCGCGCTCTGGGGCCAACGTCCTGACTTTC. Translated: CASSLTPRSGANVLTF.

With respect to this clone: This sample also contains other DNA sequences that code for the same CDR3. In DNA form, the CDR3 reads TGTGCCAGCAGTCTACAGGGCTACGAGCAGTACTTC. Protein sequence: CASSLQGYEQYF. The chain uses TRBV28 and TRBJ2-7; TRBD1 might be the D (6 bases). Germline V lookup: CDR1 MDHEN, CDR2 SYDVKM. Trimming removed 5 bases from V and 3 bases from J, with 8 bases in between. CDR3 length: 12 residues.

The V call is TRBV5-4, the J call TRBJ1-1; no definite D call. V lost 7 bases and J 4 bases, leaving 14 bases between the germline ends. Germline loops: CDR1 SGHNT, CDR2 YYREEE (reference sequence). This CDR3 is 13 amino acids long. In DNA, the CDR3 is TGTGCCAGCGCCCTCCTGGGGAGCACTGAAGCTTTCTTT. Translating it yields CASALLGSTEAFF.

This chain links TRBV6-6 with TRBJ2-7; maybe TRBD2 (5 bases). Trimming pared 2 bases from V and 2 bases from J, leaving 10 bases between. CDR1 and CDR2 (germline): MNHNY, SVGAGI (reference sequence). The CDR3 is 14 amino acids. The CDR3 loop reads CASSYKGDPYEQYF. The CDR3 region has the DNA TGTGCCAGCAGTTACAAGGGAGACCCCTACGAGCAGTACTTC.

CDR3: CASSLMSTDTQYF. The CDR3 DNA sequence: TGTGCCAGCAGCTTGATGAGCACAGATACGCAGTATTTT. The chain carries TRBV5-5 and TRBJ2-3; D unresolved. CDR1 and CDR2 (germline): SGHKS, YYEKEE (reference sequence). The CDR3 loop spans 13 amino acids. Trimming pared 1 base from V and 0 bases from J, leaving 3 bases between.

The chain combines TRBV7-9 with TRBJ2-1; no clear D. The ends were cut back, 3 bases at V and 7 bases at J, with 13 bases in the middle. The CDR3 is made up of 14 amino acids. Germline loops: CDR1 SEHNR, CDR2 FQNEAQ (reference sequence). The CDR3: CASSFRVAANEQFF. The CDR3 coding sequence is TGTGCCAGCAGCTTCCGGGTGGCAGCAAATGAGCAGTTCTTC.

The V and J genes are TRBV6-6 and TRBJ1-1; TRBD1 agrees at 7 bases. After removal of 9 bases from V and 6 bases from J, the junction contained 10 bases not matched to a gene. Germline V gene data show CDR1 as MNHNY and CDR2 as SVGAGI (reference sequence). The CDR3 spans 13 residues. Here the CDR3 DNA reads TGTGCCAGTACACGGGACAGACTCTCTGAAGCTTTCTTT. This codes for CASTRDRLSEAFF.

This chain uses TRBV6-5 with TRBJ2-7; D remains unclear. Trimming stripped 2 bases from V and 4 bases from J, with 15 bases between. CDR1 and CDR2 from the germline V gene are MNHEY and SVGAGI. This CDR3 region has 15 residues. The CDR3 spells CASSYTSNLWYEQYF. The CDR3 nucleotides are TGTGCCAGCAGTTACACATCGAACCTCTGGTACGAGCAGTACTTC.